These 7 T cell receptor beta chains were sequenced from one sample in a study of T-cell memory formation after mild COVID-19. TCRdb re-called the 5' RACE reads through MiXCR, storing one row per CDR3 protein. The profile shows roughly 410,000 distinct CDR3 sequences, approximately 25% of them singletons. Sequencing was carried out using PBMCs or a T cell subset sorted from them (not recorded which). These receptors were collected from an adult woman who had mild COVID-19 (a few samples of this study predate the infection). Cell type and time point are not known.

This clonotype has a handful of counts. The chain links TRBV5-1 to TRBJ2-5, with D tentatively TRBD1 or TRBD2 (5 bases each). The V end was cut by 4 bases, the J end by 0 bases, with 19 bases between. There are 17 residues in the CDR3. Germline values: CDR1 SGHRS, CDR2 YFSETQ. Here the CDR3 reads CASSPRSVGTYQETQYF. The DNA of the CDR3 is TGCGCCAGCAGCCCTAGAAGCGTGGGGACGTACCAAGAGACCCAGTACTTC.

The V call is TRBV11-3, the J call TRBJ2-7; D remains ambiguous. The V gene lost 1 base and the J gene lost 7 bases, with 11 bases spanning the gap. The CDR3 totals 13 residues. Germline lookup yields CDR1 SGHNT and CDR2 YENEEA. DNA for the CDR3: TGTGCCAGCAGCTTAGGAATGGGCGGTGAGCAGTACTTC. Its protein is CASSLGMGGEQYF.

This clonotype was counted between two and nine times. This sequence joins TRBV4-3 and TRBJ2-2; D not resolved. Germline V lookup: CDR1 LGHNA, CDR2 YSLEER. Trimming removed 4 bases from V and 2 bases from J, with 17 bases in between. This CDR3 is built from 17 residues. In nucleotides, the CDR3 is TGCGCCAGCAGCCGTCGGTTGACGGGTTCCAACACCGGGGAGCTGTTTTTT. Encoded protein: CASSRRLTGSNTGELFF.

This clonotype was recorded a few times. The chain combines TRBV5-1 with TRBJ1-1; D ambiguous. This CDR3 contains 14 residues. The germline V gene encodes CDR1 SGHRS and CDR2 YFSETQ. Trimming removed 4 bases from V and 4 bases from J, with 14 bases in between. Written as DNA, the CDR3 is TGCGCCAGCAGCCCCCGGTGGGAGAGCACTGAAGCTTTCTTT. It is translated as CASSPRWESTEAFF.

The chain employs TRBV5-4 and TRBJ1-2; 9 bases map to TRBD1. Germline V gives CDR1 SGHNT, CDR2 YYREEE (reference sequence). The CDR3 is 16 amino acids. V shed 4 bases, J shed 3 bases, and the junction held 10 bases outside the gene matches. This CDR3 is CASSPTGGSAHYGYTF. Here the CDR3 DNA reads TGTGCCAGCAGCCCGACAGGGGGATCCGCCCACTATGGCTACACCTTC.

This clonotype was seen many times. The V call is TRBV12-3 or TRBV12-4, the J call TRBJ1-2; 7 positions agree with TRBD1. J gave up 8 bases and V 5 bases, and 8 bases lay outside the gene matches. CDR3 length equals 13 residues. In nucleotides, the CDR3 is TGTGCCAGCAGTCCTAATCAGGGGGTGGGCTACACCTTC. Translated, it gives CASSPNQGVGYTF.

V is TRBV4-1 and J is TRBJ2-1; D not resolved. Trimming shortened V by 1 base and J by 7 bases, and 11 bases separated the two germline ends. The CDR3 is made up of 14 amino acids. The germline V gene encodes CDR1 MGHRA and CDR2 YSYEKL. CDR3 residues: CASSQATGRNEQFF. CDR3 DNA: TGCGCCAGCAGCCAAGCTACGGGTAGGAATGAGCAGTTCTTC.